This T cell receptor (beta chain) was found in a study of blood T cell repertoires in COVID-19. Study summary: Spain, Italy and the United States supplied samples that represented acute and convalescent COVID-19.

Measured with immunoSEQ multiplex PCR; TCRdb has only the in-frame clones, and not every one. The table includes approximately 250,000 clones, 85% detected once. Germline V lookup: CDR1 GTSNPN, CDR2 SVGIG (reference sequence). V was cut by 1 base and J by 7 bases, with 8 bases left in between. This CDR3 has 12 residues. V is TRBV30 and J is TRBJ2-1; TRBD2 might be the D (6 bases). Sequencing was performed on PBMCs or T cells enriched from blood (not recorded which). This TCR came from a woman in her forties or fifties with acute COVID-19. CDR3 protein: CAWSAGGNEQFF. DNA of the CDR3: TGTGCCTGGAGTGCCGGGGGTAATGAGCAGTTCTTC.